The rows below give T cell receptor beta chains drawn from one sample of a study of blood T cell repertoires in COVID-19. Sequencing used immunoSEQ multiplex PCR; TCRdb keeps in-frame clones, though not all of them. The sample lists more than 65,000 clones, approximately 80% occurring once. Sequencing was carried out using peripheral blood. These receptors all stem from a man aged 30-40 years with COVID-19, enrolled during active disease. Each CDR3 is given with its conserved first and last residue. D genes are given only for firm matches. Clone sizes are given selectively: once, few, many, or a class where the clone is expanded.

>TRBD1|NA|17|TRBJ2-5|TRBV3-1/TRBV3-2
TGTGCCAGCAGCCAAGGGGTCCGACAGGGTGGTCGAGAGACCCAGTACTTC
CASSQGVRQGGRETQYF
>NA|once|15|TRBJ2-7|TRBV18
TGTGCCAGCTCACTACTAGCTACCGGGACCTACGAGCAGTACTTC
CASSLLATGTYEQYF
>NA|NA|14|TRBJ1-4|TRBV6-2/TRBV6-3
TGTGCCAGCAGTTCAGGGTCAACTAATGAAAAACTGTTTTTT
CASSSGSTNEKLFF
>TRBD1|NA|14|TRBJ2-7|TRBV28
TGTGCCAGCAGTTTAGTATCAGGGGGCTACGAGCAGTACTTC
CASSLVSGGYEQYF
>NA|NA|16|TRBJ1-1|TRBV28
TGTGCCAGCAGTTTGCAGGGCCAATCAGTGAACACTGAAGCTTTCTTT
CASSLQGQSVNTEAFF
>NA|NA|17|TRBJ2-1|TRBV5-6
TGTGCCAGCAGCTTGCCGGTACAGGGGAGGTCCTACAATGAGCAGTTCTTC
CASSLPVQGRSYNEQFF
>NA|NA|16|TRBJ2-1|TRBV10-3
TGTGCCATCAGTGACCACGGGGAGACAGGCCGGGATGAGCAGTTCTTC
CAISDHGETGRDEQFF
>NA|NA|16|TRBJ2-1|TRBV4-3
TGCGCCAGCAGCCAAGGCTTCGGGACTCTTAACAATGAGCAGTTCTTC
CASSQGFGTLNNEQFF
>NA|NA|15|TRBJ2-1|TRBV2
TGTGCCAGCAGTGGACGGGTACCCGTTTACAATGAGCAGTTCTTC
CASSGRVPVYNEQFF
>NA|NA|15|TRBJ2-3|TRBV3-1/TRBV3-2
TGTGCCAGCAGCCAAGAGGACTCCGGCACAGATACGCAGTATTTT
CASSQEDSGTDTQYF
>TRBD1|NA|15|TRBJ2-7|TRBV29-1
TGCAGCGGCTGGGGACAGGGGGCGATTGGGTACGAGCAGTACTTC
CSGWGQGAIGYEQYF
>NA|NA|13|TRBJ1-1|TRBV6-5
TGTGCCAGCAGTTACTCGAGCCAGGGTGAGGCTTTCTTT
CASSYSSQGEAFF
>NA|NA|14|TRBJ1-1|TRBV27
TGTGCCAGCAGTTTAGGGGTCGGGGGTACTGAAGCTTTCTTT
CASSLGVGGTEAFF
>NA|NA|14|TRBJ1-2|TRBV24-1
TGTGCCACCAGTGGCCCAGGGGCGAACTATGGCTACACCTTC
CATSGPGANYGYTF
>TRBD2|NA|14|TRBJ2-7|TRBV10-3
TGTGCCACGAGACCCGGGACTAGCGCGTACGAGCAGTACTTC
CATRPGTSAYEQYF